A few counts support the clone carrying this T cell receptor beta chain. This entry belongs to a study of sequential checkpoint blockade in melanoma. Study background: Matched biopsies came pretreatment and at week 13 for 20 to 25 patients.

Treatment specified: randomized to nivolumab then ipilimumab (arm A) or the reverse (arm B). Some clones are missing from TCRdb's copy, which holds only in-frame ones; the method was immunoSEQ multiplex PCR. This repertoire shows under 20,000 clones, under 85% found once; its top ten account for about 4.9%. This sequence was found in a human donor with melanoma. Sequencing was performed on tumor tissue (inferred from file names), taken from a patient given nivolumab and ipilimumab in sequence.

This CDR3 is CASSYEQGTGNEKLFF. The CDR3 bases are TGTGCCAGCAGTTACGAACAGGGCACTGGGAATGAAAAACTGTTTTTT. This chain connects TRBV6-8 to TRBJ1-4; D may be TRBD1 (6 bases). Germline CDR1 reads MNHGY; CDR2 reads SAAAGT. Trimming cost V 2 bases and J 5 bases, with 15 bases left between them. The CDR3 totals 16 residues.